These 31 T cell receptor beta chains were all obtained from the same sample, sequenced in a study of blood T cell repertoires in COVID-19. Here immunoSEQ multiplex PCR was the method, and the copy in TCRdb shows in-frame clones only, minus some. Here the sample spans some 140,000 clones, approximately 84% being singletons. The specimen sequenced was peripheral blood. These receptors were obtained from a woman aged 80 or older with acute or convalescent COVID-19.

This chain connects TRBV19 to TRBJ1-6; 9 bases match TRBD1. The V segment lost 4 bases and the J segment 8 bases; nucleotides outside the gene matches: 3. Germline V lookup: CDR1 LNHDA, CDR2 SQIVND (reference sequence). The CDR3 has 14 residues. The CDR3 region is CASSRGQGDSPLHF. In DNA form, the CDR3 reads TGTGCCAGTAGTAGGGGACAGGGTGATTCACCCCTCCACTTT.

This chain uses TRBV19 with TRBJ1-6; 8 nucleotides align to TRBD1. V trimming: 6 bases; J trimming: 8 bases; junction bases outside the gene matches: 3. CDR1 is LNHDA, CDR2 SQIVND, per germline (reference sequence). This CDR3 region has 13 residues. The CDR3 DNA is TGTGCCAGTAGCGGACAGGGCTATTCACCCCTCCACTTT. Translated: CASSGQGYSPLHF.

This chain connects TRBV18 to TRBJ2-3; D is uncertain. Germline values: CDR1 KGHSH, CDR2 LQKENI. V gave up 2 bases and J gave up 0 bases, with 9 bases separating them. The CDR3 runs to 15 residues. The CDR3 DNA sequence: TGTGCCAGCTCACCAGCGCTTCATAGCACAGATACGCAGTATTTT. Translating gives CASSPALHSTDTQYF.

This chain links TRBV18 with TRBJ2-1; D may be TRBD2 (5 bases). The CDR3 loop spans 13 amino acids. The V end was cut by 3 bases, the J end by 6 bases, with 9 bases between. CDR1 and CDR2 from the germline V gene are KGHSH and LQKENI. Here the CDR3 DNA reads TGTGCCAGCTCACCTCCCGGGGTCAATGAGCAGTTCTTC. It translates to CASSPPGVNEQFF.

This chain joins TRBV6-1 and TRBJ1-4; no firm D call. V gave up 0 bases and J gave up 4 bases, with 12 bases separating them. The CDR3 has 16 amino acids. Germline lookup yields CDR1 MNHNS and CDR2 SASEGT. CDR3 loop: CASSEALPGGNEKLFF. CDR3 nucleotides: TGTGCCAGCAGTGAAGCGCTTCCCGGTGGTAATGAAAAACTGTTTTTT.

The chain joins TRBV6-5 to TRBJ1-2; no firm D call. V lost 5 bases and J lost 1, with 8 bases in between. Per the germline V gene, CDR1 is MNHEY and CDR2 is SVGAGI. The CDR3 extends over 13 amino acids. The CDR3 sequence: CASSPSVNYGYTF. For the CDR3, the DNA is TGTGCCAGCAGTCCTTCAGTTAACTATGGCTACACCTTC.

This chain joins TRBV27 and TRBJ2-1; TRBD2 matches 10 bases. Trimming took 6 bases from V and 6 from J; bases not matched to a gene: 14. The CDR3 consists of 17 residues. The germline CDR1 and CDR2 sequences are MNHEY and SMNVEV (reference sequence). The CDR3 DNA follows: TGTGCCAGCAGAATCAGTGCAAGACTAGCGGGCAGCAATGAGCAGTTCTTC. Its protein product is CASRISARLAGSNEQFF.

The rearrangement links TRBV5-1 to TRBJ1-3; D is uncertain. The V end lost 0 bases, the J end lost 0 bases, and 10 bases lay between the germline ends. The CDR3 sequence is 16 residues long. CDR1 and CDR2 from the germline V gene are SGHRS and YFSETQ. For the CDR3, the DNA is TGCGCCAGCAGCTTGGCGGAGGGTCCCTCTGGAAACACCATATATTTT. As protein: CASSLAEGPSGNTIYF.

The chain recombines TRBV15 with TRBJ2-7; 13 positions match TRBD2. CDR1 LNHNV and CDR2 YYDKDF come from the germline V gene (reference sequence). V gave up 0 bases and J gave up 5 bases; unmatched junction bases: 1. This CDR3 spans 15 amino acids. As DNA, the CDR3 is TGTGCCACCAGCAGAGACGGACTAGCGGGAGACGAGCAGTACTTC. The encoded protein is CATSRDGLAGDEQYF.

The rearrangement joins TRBV4-3 to TRBJ2-7, with a tentative D call TRBD1 (5 bases). The CDR3 is 15 amino acids. V was shortened by 0 bases and J by 4 bases, with 13 bases between the two germline ends. Per the germline V gene, CDR1 is LGHNA and CDR2 is YSLEER. CDR3 DNA sequence: TGCGCCAGCAGCCAAGATTTCGCTAGACAGTACGAGCAGTACTTC. It encodes CASSQDFARQYEQYF.

The rearrangement links TRBV4-2 to TRBJ2-2; tentatively, D is TRBD2 (6 bases). The CDR3 sequence is 16 residues long. V lost 1 base and J 3 bases, leaving 12 bases between the germline ends. The germline V gene has CDR1 LGHNA and CDR2 YNFKEQ. The CDR3 region is CASSQGRDRDTGELFF. In DNA form, the CDR3 reads TGTGCCAGCAGCCAAGGGAGGGATCGTGACACCGGGGAGCTGTTTTTT.

The genes are TRBV18 and TRBJ1-2, with 9 bases matching TRBD1. CDR1 is KGHSH, CDR2 LQKENI, per germline. This CDR3 is built from 14 residues. After removal of 3 bases from V and 7 bases from J, the junction contained 6 bases not matched to a gene. DNA for the CDR3: TGTGCCAGCTCACCGGACAGGGGCCTGATTGGCTACACCTTC. Protein product: CASSPDRGLIGYTF. Drawing the rest from reference TRBV18 and TRBJ1-2, the complete variable domain is NAGVMQNPRHLVRRRGQEARLRCSPMKGHSHVYWYRQLPEEGLKFMVYLQKENIIDESGMPKERFSAEFPKEGPSILRIQQVVRGDSAAYFCASSPDRGLIGYTFGSGTRLTVV.

The V call is TRBV7-2, the J call TRBJ2-3; maybe TRBD2 (6 bases). The CDR3 loop spans 17 amino acids. In germline, CDR1 is SGHTA, CDR2 FQGNSA. V was clipped by 2 bases and J by 4 bases, with 19 bases between them. The CDR3 DNA is TGTGCCAGCAGCTTAAAGACTAGGCGGTATGAAGCAGATACGCAGTATTTT. It encodes CASSLKTRRYEADTQYF.

This chain uses TRBV2 with TRBJ1-3, with 9 bases fitting TRBD1. The V and J ends lost 7 bases and 3 bases, in that order; junction bases with no gene match: 10. The CDR3 sequence is 16 residues long. Germline lookup yields CDR1 SNHLY and CDR2 FYNNEI. The DNA of the CDR3 is TGTGCCAGCACCGAAGGGAGGGACAGGGTTGGAAACACCATATATTTT. It yields the protein CASTEGRDRVGNTIYF.

The rearrangement uses TRBV18 and TRBJ2-7; 9 nucleotides match TRBD1. V trimming: 3 bases; J trimming: 4 bases; junction bases outside the gene matches: 10. The CDR3 is made up of 16 amino acids. Looked up from germline, CDR1 is KGHSH and CDR2 is LQKENI. This chain's CDR3 is CASSPLGQGSEYEQYF. CDR3 in DNA: TGTGCCAGCTCACCGCTGGGACAGGGATCCGAGTACGAGCAGTACTTC.

This clone is a singleton in its sample. The V call is TRBV9, the J call TRBJ1-6; possible D gene TRBD1, 6 bases. Trimming took off 3 bases at V and 9 bases at J, with 13 bases between the two ends. The CDR3 is 14 amino acids. Per the germline V gene, CDR1 is SGDLS and CDR2 is YYNGEE. The CDR3 region is CASSADRTLSPLHF. CDR3 DNA sequence: TGTGCCAGCAGCGCGGACAGAACCCTTTCACCCCTCCACTTT.

This chain joins TRBV5-6 and TRBJ1-1, with 9 positions matching TRBD1. CDR1 and CDR2 from the germline V gene are SGHDT and YYEEEE. The CDR3 contains 15 residues. J was trimmed by 0 bases and V by 4 bases; bases with no gene match: 4. CDR3 region: CASSERTGVNTEAFF. The CDR3 coding sequence is TGTGCCAGCAGCGAACGGACAGGGGTGAACACTGAAGCTTTCTTT.

In this sample, this clone turned up a few times. This CDR3 reads CASSAGGGPDTQYF. CDR3 sequence (DNA): TGTGCCAGCAGCGCCGGAGGGGGCCCAGATACGCAGTATTTT. This rearrangement joins TRBV9 to TRBJ2-3; perhaps TRBD1 as D (7 bases). V was trimmed by 3 bases and J by 4 bases, leaving 12 bases between them. The CDR3 loop spans 14 amino acids. Germline V lookup: CDR1 SGDLS, CDR2 YYNGEE. Variable domain in full (rest from reference TRBV9 and TRBJ2-3): DSGVTQTPKHLITATGQRVTLRCSPRSGDLSVYWYQQSLDQGLQFLIQYYNGEERAKGNILERFSAQQFPDLHSELNLSSLELGDSALYFCASSAGGGPDTQYFGPGTRLTVL.

The chain employs TRBV6-5 and TRBJ1-5; 7 bases agree with TRBD1. Germline CDR1 and CDR2: MNHEY and SVGAGI. The CDR3 is 11 residues long. The trim removed 4 bases at V and 13 bases at J, leaving 4 bases unmatched. The CDR3 coding sequence is TGTGCCAGCAGTTTCGGACAGGAGCAGCATTTT. Translation gives CASSFGQEQHF.

This clone has only a few counts. The gene calls are TRBV27 and TRBJ1-5; D perhaps matches TRBD1 (6 bases). Germline V gives CDR1 MNHEY, CDR2 SMNVEV (reference sequence). V was clipped by 6 bases and J by 3 bases, with 15 bases between them. The CDR3 totals 15 residues. In DNA, the CDR3 is TGTGCCAGCAGAAACCAGGGGCCCCCCAATCAGCCCCAGCATTTT. It encodes CASRNQGPPNQPQHF.

The chain carries TRBV6-6 and TRBJ1-1; 9 positions agree with TRBD1. Germline V gives CDR1 MNHNY, CDR2 SVGAGI (reference sequence). The CDR3 runs to 15 residues. V dropped 0 bases and J dropped 4; count of bases not matched to a gene: 3. DNA for the CDR3: TGTGCCAGCAGTTACTCACAGGGGGCTAGCACTGAAGCTTTCTTT. It encodes CASSYSQGASTEAFF.

In its sample, this clone was seen a few times. V and J are TRBV3-1 (or the pseudogene TRBV3-2) and TRBJ2-5, with D perhaps TRBD1 (5 bases). The germline V gene has CDR1 LGHDT and CDR2 YNNKEL (reference sequence). The ends were cut back, 4 bases at V and 9 bases at J, with 12 bases in the middle. The CDR3 spans 12 residues. CDR3 sequence reads: CASSPLDSAQYF. Written as DNA, the CDR3 is TGTGCCAGCAGCCCCCTTGACAGCGCCCAGTACTTC.

CDR3 loop: CASSLPQAGSQYF. The DNA for the CDR3 is TGCGCCAGCAGCCTTCCCCAGGCGGGGAGCCAGTACTTC. The chain is built from TRBV5-1 and TRBJ2-5; perhaps TRBD2 as D (6 bases). This CDR3 has 13 amino acids. V lost 4 bases and J lost 10, with 17 bases in between. From germline, CDR1 is SGHRS and CDR2 YFSETQ.

This clone occurred a few times. The rearrangement uses TRBV2 and TRBJ1-1; D possibly corresponds to TRBD1 (6 bases). Germline values: CDR1 SNHLY, CDR2 FYNNEI. The ends were cut back, 8 bases at V and 5 bases at J, with 18 bases in the middle. This CDR3 is built from 14 residues. The CDR3 DNA sequence: TGTGCCAGCGAACCGGGACACCCTAAGACTGAAGCTTTCTTT. Amino acids: CASEPGHPKTEAFF.

The CDR3 region is CASSLSTGKETQYF. The CDR3 nucleotides read TGCGCCAGCAGCTTGTCTACAGGGAAAGAGACCCAGTACTTC. J is TRBJ2-5 and V is TRBV5-1; tentative D call: TRBD1 (6 bases). V was pared by 1 base and J by 3 bases, with 10 bases between. The CDR3 loop spans 14 amino acids. In germline, CDR1 is SGHRS, CDR2 YFSETQ.

This chain joins TRBV9 and TRBJ1-1; the D is unclear. In germline, CDR1 is SGDLS, CDR2 YYNGEE. The germline V and J ends were trimmed by 4 bases and 1 base, with 8 bases remaining between them. The CDR3 extends over 13 amino acids. CDR3 protein: CASSLDTNTEAFF. CDR3 bases: TGTGCCAGCAGCTTAGACACGAACACTGAAGCTTTCTTT.

CDR3 protein: CASSSLADTQYF. In DNA form, the CDR3 reads TGTGCCAGCAGTTCCTTAGCTGATACGCAGTATTTT. V gene TRBV6-5 combines with J gene TRBJ2-3, with unresolved D. V was clipped by 4 bases and J by 6 bases, with 8 bases between them. This CDR3 region has 12 residues. Germline V lookup: CDR1 MNHEY, CDR2 SVGAGI.

The chain uses TRBV3-1 (or the pseudogene TRBV3-2) and TRBJ1-2; perhaps TRBD1 as D (6 bases). The CDR3 consists of 12 residues. Germline lookup yields CDR1 LGHDT and CDR2 YNNKEL (reference sequence). V was shortened by 1 base and J by 8 bases, with 8 bases between the two germline ends. In DNA, the CDR3 is TGTGCCAGCAGCCAAGCAGGGGCGGGCTACACCTTC. Protein: CASSQAGAGYTF.

The chain employs TRBV4-1 and TRBJ2-7; TRBD2 matches at 9 bases. This CDR3 is built from 16 residues. V lost 7 bases and J lost 7; bases outside the gene matches: 17. The germline V gene has CDR1 MGHRA and CDR2 YSYEKL. The CDR3 sequence is CASTQSPLAGSREQYF. The DNA of the CDR3 is TGCGCCAGCACCCAGAGCCCACTAGCGGGTTCACGAGAGCAGTACTTC.

The chain combines TRBV7-2 with TRBJ2-3; 12 bases are shared with TRBD2. Losses at the gene ends were 5 bases for V and 10 bases for J; bases not matched to a gene: 7. CDR3 size: 14 residues. Germline values: CDR1 SGHTA, CDR2 FQGNSA. CDR3 coding DNA: TGTGCCAGCAGCCCGCGGACTAGCGGGGTGGCGCAGTATTTT. Protein sequence: CASSPRTSGVAQYF.

The chain is built from TRBV18 and TRBJ1-6; 9 nucleotides line up with TRBD1. The CDR3 is 15 residues long. CDR1 KGHSH and CDR2 LQKENI come from the germline V gene. After removal of 3 bases from V and 7 bases from J, the junction contained 4 bases not matched to a gene. The CDR3 region has the DNA TGTGCCAGCTCACCCGGGACAGGGAGCAATTCACCCCTCCACTTT. Translated, it gives CASSPGTGSNSPLHF.